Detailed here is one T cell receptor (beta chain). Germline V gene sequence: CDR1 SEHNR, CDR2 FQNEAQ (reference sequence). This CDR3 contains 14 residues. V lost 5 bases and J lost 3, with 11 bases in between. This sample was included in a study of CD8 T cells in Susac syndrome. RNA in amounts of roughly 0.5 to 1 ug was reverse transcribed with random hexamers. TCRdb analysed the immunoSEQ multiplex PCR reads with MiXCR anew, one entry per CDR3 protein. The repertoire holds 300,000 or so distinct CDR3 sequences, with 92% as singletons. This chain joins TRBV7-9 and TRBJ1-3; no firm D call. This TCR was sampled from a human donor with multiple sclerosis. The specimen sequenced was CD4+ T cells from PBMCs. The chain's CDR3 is CASSLMNYGNTIYF. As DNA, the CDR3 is TGTGCCAGCAGCCTGATGAACTATGGAAACACCATATATTTT.